This T cell receptor beta chain appears in the sequencing data of a study of CD8 T cells in ankylosing spondylitis. In the case of this clonotype: What it binds is not known.

General study findings and limits: Matched ankylosing spondylitis synovial fluid reportedly contained a significantly enriched population of disease-linked clones. Seemingly distinctive of ankylosing spondylitis blood was a TCR beta motif formed by eight highly homologous variants. In synovial fluid and blood from reactive arthritis, some motif variants were previously reported. Disease-linked clones bore a CD8+ phenotype and were relatively rare in peripheral blood.

TCRdb fed the 5' RACE reads into MiXCR, producing one record per CDR3 protein. The data show 150,000 to 200,000 distinct CDR3 sequences, around a tenth seen once. The germline gives CDR1 SGHRS, CDR2 YFSETQ. This CDR3 comprises 17 residues. Trimming at V came to 6 bases and at J to 4 bases, leaving 11 bases not matched to a gene. The V gene is TRBV5-1, the J gene TRBJ2-5, with 14 bases matching TRBD2. The sequence was collected from a male donor with ankylosing spondylitis or in good health (not recorded which). The sequencing sample was made of blood, either unsorted or a sorted T cell fraction (not recorded which). The CDR3 is CASKYPGLAGDRETQYF. In DNA form, the CDR3 reads TGCGCCAGCAAGTACCCGGGACTAGCGGGAGATCGAGAGACCCAGTACTTC.